This T cell receptor (beta chain) was sequenced in a study of cytomegalovirus exposure and HLA in healthy donors. Findings of the study overall: In the 120 validation repertoires, 94% of cluster scores exceeded 0, per a later analysis. The classifier, whose performance was assessed in both the original and validation cohorts, reportedly diagnosed cytomegalovirus status with high specificity and sensitivity.

Losses at the gene ends were 4 bases for V and 5 bases for J; bases not matched to a gene: 14. Germline V gene sequence: CDR1 SGHVS, CDR2 FNYEAQ. The CDR3 is made up of 16 amino acids. Using immunoSEQ multiplex PCR, the repertoire was profiled, and TCRdb retains in-frame clones only, with some absent. The sample lists fewer than 250,000 clones; approximately 87% were seen once. While the first cohort had hundreds of subjects, the donors belonged to the separate validation cohort of over a hundred subjects. This clone has just a few counts. What it binds is unknown. Sequencing was performed on PBMCs. This receptor was identified in a man younger than 35 in good health and CMV-seronegative. The chain links TRBV7-6 to TRBJ2-7; 7 positions match TRBD2. In DNA form, the CDR3 reads TGTGCCAGCAGCTCATCATCCCAGGGAGGGATAAACGAGCAGTACTTC. Amino acids: CASSSSSQGGINEQYF.